A selection of T cell receptor beta chains follows, all from one sample in a study of shared clonotypes between healthy human individuals. The data were produced by immunoSEQ multiplex PCR, yet TCRdb's version contains in-frame clones alone and is incomplete. This table holds 470,000 or so clones, about 72% found once. Sequencing used PBMCs. These receptors all stem from a woman aged 40 to 55 in good health. Some clones in this sample may be carry-over from other donors' samples. Both conserved end residues are part of each CDR3. The order of the fields is V gene, J gene, D gene, clone size, CDR3 protein, CDR3 DNA. D genes are given only for firm matches. Size is omitted from some rows. Given values are once, few, many or a class for expanded clones.

TRBV5-1	TRBJ1-1	NA	NA	CASSSSTENTEAFF	TGCGCCAGCAGCTCAAGTACAGAGAACACTGAAGCTTTCTTT
TRBV18	TRBJ1-2	NA	NA	CASSPGPGRSNYGYTF	TGTGCCAGCTCACCGGGACCGGGTAGGAGTAACTATGGCTACACCTTC
TRBV27	TRBJ1-2	TRBD1	NA	CASRRTGDNYGYTF	TGTGCCAGCAGAAGGACAGGCGATAACTATGGCTACACCTTC
TRBV11-2	TRBJ1-6	NA	few	CASSLVGQGFTSPLHF	TGTGCCAGCAGCTTAGTTGGGCAGGGGTTCACTTCACCCCTCCACTTT
TRBV28	TRBJ1-4	TRBD1	NA	CASSLGDRYHF	TGTGCCAGCAGTTTAGGGGACAGATACCATTTT
TRBV10-3	TRBJ2-2	TRBD1	NA	CAIRKTGDTGELFF	TGTGCCATCAGGAAGACAGGGGACACCGGGGAGCTGTTTTTT
TRBV30	TRBJ2-2	NA	many	CAWSWDTGELFF	TGTGCCTGGTCGTGGGACACCGGGGAGCTGTTTTTT
TRBV29-1	TRBJ2-5	TRBD2	few	CSVEVRTGGTQYF	TGCAGCGTTGAGGTCAGGACGGGGGGGACCCAGTACTTC
TRBV9	TRBJ2-2	NA	NA	CASSRSNTGELFF	TGTGCCAGCAGTCGATCGAACACCGGGGAGCTGTTTTTT
TRBV9	TRBJ2-7	TRBD2	NA	CASSVDSGSYEQYF	TGTGCCAGCAGCGTAGACAGCGGGAGCTACGAGCAGTACTTC
TRBV7-7	TRBJ2-1	TRBD1	NA	CASSLGQGNNEQFF	TGTGCTAGCTCCTTAGGACAGGGGAACAATGAGCAGTTCTTC
TRBV10-3	TRBJ2-7	NA	NA	CAISSTGRLTEQYF	TGTGCCATCAGTAGCACTGGACGCCTAACCGAGCAGTACTTC
TRBV28	TRBJ2-3	TRBD2	once	CASSYSGVPRTDTQYF	TGTGCCAGCAGCTATAGCGGGGTCCCCCGCACAGATACGCAGTATTTT
TRBV10-3	TRBJ2-3	NA	NA	CAITGPQEADTQYF	TGTGCCATCACCGGGCCCCAGGAGGCAGATACGCAGTATTTT